The present TCR beta chain was sequenced within a study of blood T cells in healthy people across ages. Study findings and constraints: As age increased, TCR beta diversity per million T cells fell in a roughly linear fashion.

Using a J-beta primer mix together with a sample-barcoded 5' primer, a second PCR was run for about 7 to 12 cycles. Through a template-switch adaptor with 12 random nucleotides, each cDNA molecule received a tag. TCRdb redid the calling of the 5' RACE reads with MiXCR, one entry per CDR3 protein. The sample lists around 1.1 million distinct CDR3 sequences, roughly two fifths seen once, with less than 15% in the top ten. This CDR3 has 15 residues. Germline CDR1 SGHTA, CDR2 FQGNSA. Trimming left V 2 bases short and J 4 bases short, with 15 bases between. Note on this clonotype: Its antigen is unknown.

This chain connects TRBV7-2 to TRBJ2-7; D may be TRBD2 (7 bases). This clonotype originated in a man between 18 and 29 years old in good health. Sequenced sample: blood. The CDR3 coding sequence is TGTGCCAGCAGCTTATTAGGGGGGGCGCTTTACGAGCAGTACTTC. It yields the protein CASSLLGGALYEQYF.